This TCR beta chain stems from a study of beta chain features in type 1 diabetes. CDR3 length: 16 residues. Germline CDR1 SQVTM, CDR2 ANQGSEA. V trimming: 7 bases; J trimming: 1 base; junction bases outside the gene matches: 14. Expressed TCRB transcripts were sequenced because the isolated RNA had all been reverse transcribed beforehand. Assay: immunoSEQ multiplex PCR; the TCRdb copy retains only in-frame clones and omits some. The table lists a few hundred thousand clones, about 14% of them singletons. The clonotype comes from a woman aged 18-29 years in good health. This rearrangement joins TRBV29-1 to TRBJ1-1; 8 bases are a match to TRBD1. The sequenced material came from naive CD4+ T cells from blood. DNA of the CDR3: TGCAGCGCGGAAACAAACTTAGGACAGGGGAACACTGAAGCTTTCTTT. This translates into CSAETNLGQGNTEAFF.